One and the same sample provided the 10 T cell receptor beta chains below, sequenced in a study of STAT5B mutations in CD4+ large granular lymphocyte leukemia. The protocol was immunoSEQ multiplex PCR, while the TCRdb copy is restricted to in-frame clones and leaves out a portion. The data hold 30,000 to 40,000 clones, with approximately 88% observed a single time. Specimen: CD4+ T cells from blood buffy coats. The receptors were gathered from a human donor in good health.

The chain carries TRBV7-2 and TRBJ2-5, with 10 bases matching TRBD1. V was pared by 5 bases and J by 4 bases, with 7 bases of the junction left unmatched. The CDR3 contains 15 residues. Looked up from germline, CDR1 is SGHTA and CDR2 is FQGNSA. CDR3 amino acids: CASSARQGAGETQYF. The CDR3 bases are TGTGCCAGCAGCGCCAGACAGGGGGCGGGAGAGACCCAGTACTTC.

The rearrangement uses TRBV7-6 and TRBJ2-5; D unresolved. The V gene lost 1 base and the J gene lost 1 base, with 4 bases spanning the gap. The CDR3 spans 13 residues. Germline lookup yields CDR1 SGHVS and CDR2 FNYEAQ. The CDR3 nucleotides are TGTGCCAGCAGCTTAGGATCCCAAGAGACCCAGTACTTC. It translates to CASSLGSQETQYF.

This clone showed up just a few times. The chain is built from TRBV5-1 and TRBJ2-2; 10 bases agree with TRBD2. Germline V gives CDR1 SGHRS, CDR2 YFSETQ. The CDR3 covers 16 residues. The V segment lost 2 bases and the J segment 3 bases; nucleotides outside the gene matches: 4. CDR3 bases: TGCGCCAGCAGCTTTCGTGGACTAGCGGACACCGGGGAGCTGTTTTTT. It is translated as CASSFRGLADTGELFF. The entire variable domain, with the rest obtained from reference TRBV5-1 and TRBJ2-2, is as follows: KAGVTQTPRYLIKTRGQQVTLSCSPISGHRSVSWYQQTPGQGLQFLFEYFSETQRNKGNFPGRFSGRQFSNSRSEMNVSTLELGDSALYLCASSFRGLADTGELFFGEGSRLTVL.

The V call is TRBV11-3, the J call TRBJ1-1; D is perhaps TRBD1 (6 bases). Trimming took off 7 bases at V and 11 bases at J, with 17 bases between the two ends. Germline-derived CDR1 and CDR2 are SGHNT and YENEEA. This CDR3 comprises 12 residues. The CDR3 DNA reads TGTGCCAGCACCTATTTCGACAGGCCGGCTTTCTTT. Protein sequence: CASTYFDRPAFF.

The chain is built from TRBV7-2 and TRBJ2-2; TRBD1 might be the D (5 bases). The CDR3 contains 14 residues. The ends were cut back, 4 bases at V and 4 bases at J, with 10 bases in the middle. The germline CDR1 and CDR2 sequences are SGHTA and FQGNSA. CDR3: CASSWQGSTGELFF. The DNA for the CDR3 is TGTGCCAGCAGCTGGCAGGGCTCCACCGGGGAGCTGTTTTTT.

The rearrangement links TRBV19 to TRBJ1-2; D possibly corresponds to TRBD1 (6 bases). The V end lost 2 bases, the J end lost 0 bases, and 10 bases lay between the germline ends. There are 15 residues in the CDR3. Per germline, CDR1 LNHDA and CDR2 SQIVND (reference sequence). The CDR3 spells CASSISTGANYGYTF. Written as DNA, the CDR3 is TGTGCCAGTAGTATATCGACAGGTGCTAACTATGGCTACACCTTC.

The chain couples TRBV10-2 to TRBJ1-4; a possible D gene is TRBD1 (5 bases). CDR1 is WSHSY and CDR2 is SAAADI in the germline V gene. CDR3 size: 16 residues. Trimming removed 6 bases from V and 6 bases from J, with 20 bases in between. The CDR3 region is CASRGVPGREDEKLFF. The CDR3 DNA follows: TGCGCCAGCAGGGGTGTTCCGGGACGAGAGGATGAAAAACTGTTTTTT.

This chain's CDR3 is CASRIESGSYNEQFF. Here the CDR3 DNA reads TGTGCCAGCAGGATAGAAAGCGGATCCTACAATGAGCAGTTCTTC. The J gene is TRBJ2-1, the V gene TRBV28; TRBD2 is a possible D gene (5 bases). This CDR3 comprises 15 residues. V lost 6 bases and J 1 base, leaving 13 bases between the germline ends. CDR1 MDHEN and CDR2 SYDVKM come from the germline V gene.

This chain connects TRBV18 to TRBJ2-7; D may be TRBD1 or TRBD2 (5 bases each). V gave up 3 bases and J gave up 4 bases, with 13 bases separating them. From germline, CDR1 is KGHSH and CDR2 LQKENI. The CDR3 is made up of 14 amino acids. Written as DNA, the CDR3 is TGTGCCAGCTCACCGCCGGGACGGCCATACGAGCAGTACTTC. Its protein is CASSPPGRPYEQYF. The variable domain in full, with the rest retrieved from reference TRBV18 and TRBJ2-7, is NAGVMQNPRHLVRRRGQEARLRCSPMKGHSHVYWYRQLPEEGLKFMVYLQKENIIDESGMPKERFSAEFPKEGPSILRIQQVVRGDSAAYFCASSPPGRPYEQYFGPGTRLTVT.

This chain connects TRBV11-2 to TRBJ1-2, with D possibly TRBD1 on 5 matching bases. The V gene's germline CDR1 is SGHAT and CDR2 FQNNGV. V dropped 3 bases and J dropped 1 base, with 18 bases sitting between them. The CDR3 sequence is 17 residues long. CDR3 protein: CASSLGFKGRVNYGYTF. The CDR3 DNA is TGTGCCAGCAGCTTGGGGTTTAAGGGGAGGGTTAACTATGGCTACACCTTC.